The 11 T cell receptor beta chains listed next were all sequenced from one sample in a study of naive and memory T cell subsets. Findings and caveats of the study: Naive repertoires, especially CD8, held a few larger clonotypes, possibly memory cells re-expressing CD45RA.

Two oligonucleotides, mixed equimolar, formed the beta constant-region primer covering TRBC1 and TRBC2. Ligated cDNA was amplified by four rounds of PCR with nested alpha and beta constant-region primers and SP2. From the UMI-ligation and nested PCR reads, TCRdb called clonotypes with MiXCR, one entry per CDR3 protein. The profile shows over 90,000 distinct CDR3 sequences, over 9% of them singletons. Antigen specificity for these receptors is unknown. The source material was naive CD4+ T cells from blood. These receptors were collected from a human donor in good health.

This clonotype occurred a few times. The V gene is TRBV20-1, the J gene TRBJ1-5, with D hard to call. The germline V gene has CDR1 DFQATT and CDR2 SNEGSKA (reference sequence). This CDR3 has 14 amino acids. Trimming removed 5 bases at V and 3 bases at J, with 14 bases between. The CDR3 region is CSAGRQGNNQPQHF. CDR3 in DNA: TGCAGTGCTGGTCGGCAAGGGAACAATCAGCCCCAGCATTTT.

This clonotype was found once. The V and J genes are TRBV7-2 and TRBJ1-4; D unresolved. The CDR3 loop spans 13 amino acids. The V gene lost 3 bases and the J gene lost 7 bases, with 9 bases spanning the gap. Germline lookup yields CDR1 SGHTA and CDR2 FQGNSA. The DNA for the CDR3 is TGTGCCAGCAGCTTTGGGGAGGGTGAAAAACTGTTTTTT. Protein: CASSFGEGEKLFF.

This clonotype appeared many times. This chain connects TRBV29-1 to TRBJ2-4; no firm D call. Deletions cut 4 bases from V and 0 bases from J, with 10 bases between. The CDR3 runs 14 residues. CDR1 is SQVTM, CDR2 ANQGSEA, per germline. This CDR3 reads CSVVTQLAKNIQYF. DNA of the CDR3: TGCAGCGTTGTGACACAACTAGCCAAAAACATTCAGTACTTC.

This rearrangement joins TRBV6-2 or TRBV6-3 to TRBJ2-7; D is undetermined. CDR1 is MNHEY and CDR2 is SVGEGT in the germline V gene. The CDR3 spans 12 residues. V was pared by 2 bases and J by 2 bases, with 4 bases between. The CDR3 loop reads CASSYPPYEQYF. The DNA for the CDR3 is TGTGCCAGCAGTTACCCCCCCTACGAGCAGTACTTC.

This clonotype was observed a handful of times. V is TRBV11-2 and J is TRBJ2-1; the match to TRBD2 covers 8 bases. Germline lookup yields CDR1 SGHAT and CDR2 FQNNGV. The J segment lost 1 base and the V segment lost 5 bases, leaving 4 bases of the junction unmatched. The CDR3 totals 15 residues. CDR3 amino acids: CASSPIAGSYNEQFF. DNA of the CDR3: TGTGCCAGCAGCCCTATAGCGGGGTCCTACAATGAGCAGTTCTTC.

In its sample, this clonotype was seen many times. The chain links TRBV9 to TRBJ2-3; 8 bases align to TRBD2. In germline, CDR1 is SGDLS, CDR2 YYNGEE. The CDR3 spans 16 residues. V shed 0 bases, J shed 0 bases, and the junction held 3 bases outside the gene matches. The CDR3 region is CASSVVAGPSTDTQYF. CDR3 nucleotides: TGTGCCAGCAGCGTAGTAGCGGGGCCTAGCACAGATACGCAGTATTTT.

This clonotype was seen repeatedly, ten times or more. CDR3 residues: CASTTGVVYHGYTF. The CDR3 DNA sequence: TGTGCCAGCACCACAGGGGTGGTCTATCATGGCTACACCTTC. The chain recombines TRBV7-9 with TRBJ1-2; TRBD1 agrees at 7 bases. V was pared by 7 bases and J by 6 bases, with 11 bases of the junction left unmatched. Germline V lookup: CDR1 SEHNR, CDR2 FQNEAQ (reference sequence). The CDR3 runs 14 residues. The full variable domain, rest sourced from reference TRBV7-9 and TRBJ1-2, is DTGVSQNPRHKITKRGQNVTFRCDPISEHNRLYWYRQTLGQGPEFLTYFQNEAQLEKSRLLSDRFSAERPKGSFSTLEIQRTEQGDSAMYLCASTTGVVYHGYTFGSGTRLTVV.

This chain links TRBV20-1 with TRBJ2-3; D remains ambiguous. This CDR3 has 12 residues. Per germline, CDR1 DFQATT and CDR2 SNEGSKA (reference sequence). V was cut by 6 bases and J by 2 bases, with 9 bases left in between. CDR3 region: CSASSATDTQYF. CDR3 in DNA: TGCAGTGCGTCATCAGCCACAGATACGCAGTATTTT.

This clonotype was counted many times. The chain links TRBV24-1 to TRBJ2-7; 10 bases line up with TRBD1. From germline, CDR1 is KGHDR and CDR2 SFDVKD. The CDR3 is made up of 15 amino acids. J lost 4 bases, V lost 2 bases, and 4 bases had no gene match. The CDR3 loop is CATSDSGTGEYEQYF. DNA for the CDR3: TGTGCCACCAGTGATTCCGGGACAGGGGAATACGAGCAGTACTTC.

V gene TRBV29-1 combines with J gene TRBJ1-5, with TRBD1 identical over 8 bases. The CDR3 has 13 residues. Per the germline V gene, CDR1 is SQVTM and CDR2 is ANQGSEA. CDR3 DNA: TGCGCCGGGCAGGGGGCGGGGAGACAGCCCCAGCATTTT. Its protein product is CAGQGAGRQPQHF.

This clonotype has only a few counts. The rearrangement uses TRBV28 and TRBJ2-7, with 9 nucleotides matching TRBD1. Trimming at V came to 4 bases and at J to 4 bases, leaving 8 bases not matched to a gene. Per germline, CDR1 MDHEN and CDR2 SYDVKM. There are 15 residues in the CDR3. This CDR3 reads CASSSPGTGRYEQYF. In nucleotides, the CDR3 is TGTGCCAGCAGTTCCCCCGGGACAGGGAGGTACGAGCAGTACTTC.